Described below is a single T cell receptor beta chain sequence and its context. As yet, its antigen is unknown. The method was immunoSEQ multiplex PCR; TCRdb's version includes in-frame clones alone and lacks a portion of them. The top ten hold over 0.15% of the sample, which has about 120,000 clones, around 93% seen once. The data stem from a study of siplizumab effects on memory and regulatory T cells. Findings and limits, study-wide: Of the proliferating CD4+ or CD8+ clones, roughly 80-96% lacked a naive or memory phenotype that could be assigned.

V gave up 0 bases and J gave up 8 bases, with 13 bases separating them. The CDR3 is 14 residues long. Germline V gene sequence: CDR1 MNHNS, CDR2 SASEGT. The chain links TRBV6-1 to TRBJ1-2; TRBD1 might be the D (6 bases). The receptor was isolated from a human donor in good health. Sequenced input: non-Treg CD4+ T cells sorted from blood. The CDR3 DNA is TGTGCCAGCAGTGAAGCGCAACAGGGACGCGGCTACACCTTC. The encoded protein is CASSEAQQGRGYTF.